Presented here are 2 T cell receptor beta chains from one specimen sequenced in a study of neurological immune-mediated disorders. TCRdb ran MiXCR on the 5' RACE reads and lists one entry per CDR3 protein. Of 60,000 to 75,000 distinct CDR3 sequences listed, more than 7.5% are singletons. The time point was: longitudinal time-point 2. Sequencing was carried out using PBMCs. The receptors stem from a man younger than 40 in good health.

There are many counts of this clonotype. The chain is built from TRBV11-2 and TRBJ2-3; D is unresolved. Germline loops: CDR1 SGHAT, CDR2 FQNNGV. V lost 3 bases to trimming and J lost 2 bases, with 9 bases between them. This CDR3 is built from 14 residues. The CDR3 region is CASSFGGYTDTQYF. CDR3 DNA sequence: TGTGCCAGCAGCTTTGGCGGTTACACAGATACGCAGTATTTT.

The rearrangement links TRBV11-3 to TRBJ2-1; D remains unclear. Looked up from germline, CDR1 is SGHNT and CDR2 is YENEEA. The CDR3 has 14 amino acids. Trimming stripped 3 bases from V and 6 bases from J, with 12 bases between. CDR3 coding DNA: TGTGCCAGCAGCTTGAGCTCTGGTCGCAATGAGCAGTTCTTC. Protein: CASSLSSGRNEQFF.